This TCR beta chain appears in the sequencing data of a study of early T cells in non-severe SARS-CoV-2 infection. Overall study context: The sequenced material was bulk RNA from unsorted whole blood, and its chains were unpaired.

This clonotype was counted many times. Attached unique molecular identifiers marked individual cDNA molecules. Via MiXCR, TCRdb re-called the 5' RACE reads, giving one row per CDR3 protein. The table includes approximately 70,000 distinct CDR3 sequences, about 10% detected once. V was trimmed by 0 bases and J by 7 bases, leaving 13 bases between them. The CDR3 consists of 15 residues. Looked up from germline, CDR1 is MGHRA and CDR2 is YSYEKL. The source is an adult who was a healthcare worker with PCR-confirmed SARS-CoV-2 infection or an uninfected control (not recorded which). Sequences were derived from whole blood, sampled at baseline. The chain links TRBV4-1 to TRBJ2-4, with D unclear. The CDR3 region has the DNA TGCGCCAGCAGCCAAGAAGCCGCCTACCCGAACATTCAGTACTTC. Protein: CASSQEAAYPNIQYF.